Below, one T cell receptor (beta chain) is given with its context. What it binds is not known. The sample is drawn from a study of T cell responses to AZD1222 COVID-19 vaccine. Study-wide results and limits: Sampled repertoires all dated from after the peak T cell response. Baseline seropositivity occurred in only six AZD1222 recipients. Spike-wide vaccine-associated CD4 TCRs dominated at 160-218 and 743-854. Females outnumbered males among donors, who were mostly white British; clonal diversity was possibly underestimated.

Germline CDR1 SGHRS, CDR2 YFSETQ. The CDR3 sequence is 16 residues long. Trimming at V came to 0 bases and at J to 4 bases, leaving 6 bases not matched to a gene. Generated by immunoSEQ multiplex PCR, the TCRdb table keeps only in-frame clones and is missing some. Of 200,000 to 250,000 clones in the sample, around 94% were seen once. This receptor was obtained from an adult who received the MenACWY meningococcal vaccine as a control. The V call is TRBV5-1, the J call TRBJ2-1; 8 nucleotides align to TRBD2. This specimen was peripheral blood, taken 28 days after the second dose of the MenACWY control vaccine. The CDR3 reads CASSLESGGLYNEQFF. The CDR3, as DNA: TGCGCCAGCAGCTTGGAAAGCGGGGGCTTATACAATGAGCAGTTCTTC.